Described below is a single TCR beta chain sequence and its context. CDR1 SNHLY and CDR2 FYNNEI come from the germline V gene. The CDR3 covers 13 residues. Germline trimming cut 6 bases from V and 7 bases from J; bases unmatched to any gene: 6. Some clones are missing from TCRdb's copy, which holds only in-frame ones; the method was immunoSEQ multiplex PCR. The sample shows 250,000 to 300,000 clones, roughly 91% of them seen only once. This entry belongs to a study of blood T cell repertoires in COVID-19. The sample taken for sequencing was PBMCs or T cells enriched from blood (not recorded which). The rearrangement uses TRBV2 and TRBJ1-5; 7 bases align to TRBD1. The receptor's source is a middle-aged woman with acute COVID-19. DNA of the CDR3: TGTGCCAGCAGAAGGGGGGACAGCCAGCCCCAGCATTTT. This gives the protein CASRRGDSQPQHF.